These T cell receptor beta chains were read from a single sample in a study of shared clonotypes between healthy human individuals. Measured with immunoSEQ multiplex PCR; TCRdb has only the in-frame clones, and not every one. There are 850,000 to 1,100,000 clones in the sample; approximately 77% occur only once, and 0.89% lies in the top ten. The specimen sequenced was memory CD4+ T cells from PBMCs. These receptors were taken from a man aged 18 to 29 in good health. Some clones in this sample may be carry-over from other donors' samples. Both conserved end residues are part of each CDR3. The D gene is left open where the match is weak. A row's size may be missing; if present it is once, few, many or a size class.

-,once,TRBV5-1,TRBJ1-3,TGCGCCAGCAGCTTGGGATTGGTAAGCTCTGGAAACACCATATATTTT,CASSLGLVSSGNTIYF
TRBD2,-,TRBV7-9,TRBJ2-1,TGTGCCAGCAGCTTTGCTAGCGGGAGTGTTGACAATGAGCAGTTCTTC,CASSFASGSVDNEQFF
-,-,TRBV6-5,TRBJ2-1,TGTGCCAGCAGTTACCGGGGGGCGGGGAATGAGCAGTTCTTC,CASSYRGAGNEQFF
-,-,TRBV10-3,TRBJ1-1,TGTGCCATCAGTACTCACAGGGAGGACACTGAAGCTTTCTTT,CAISTHREDTEAFF
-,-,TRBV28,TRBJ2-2,TGTGCCAGCAGTTATGAACCCAGGGTCGGCACCGGGGAGCTGTTTTTT,CASSYEPRVGTGELFF
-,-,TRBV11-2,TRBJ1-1,TGTGCCAGCAGCACCGGGATCCAGAACACTGAAGCTTTCTTT,CASSTGIQNTEAFF
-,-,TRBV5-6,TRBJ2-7,TGTGCCAGCAGCTCGCAGTTCGTCCACGAGCAGTACTTC,CASSSQFVHEQYF
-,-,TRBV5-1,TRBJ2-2,TGCGCCAGCAGCTTGGACAGGGCGAACACCGGGGAGCTGTTTTTT,CASSLDRANTGELFF
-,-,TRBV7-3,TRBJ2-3,TGTGCCAGCAGCTTACTTACCACAGATACGCAGTATTTT,CASSLLTTDTQYF
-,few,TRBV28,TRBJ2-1,TGTGCCAGCAGGTCACCAGAGGGGTTAGCGGAGCAGTTCTTC,CASRSPEGLAEQFF